A selection of T cell receptor beta chains follows, all from one sample in a study of cytomegalovirus exposure and HLA in healthy donors. The table came from immunoSEQ multiplex PCR; TCRdb's copy has only in-frame clones and leaves some out. Here the sample spans about 160,000 clones, over 80% being singletons. Sequencing was done on a sample of PBMCs. The receptors here all came from a boy between 2 and 10 years old in good health and CMV-seronegative. Each CDR3 is given with its conserved first and last residue. A D gene is named only where the DNA matches it firmly. Size values are once, few and many counts, or a class for expanded clones, and some rows have none.

size | D | J | V | length | DNA | CDR3
NA | TRBD2 | TRBJ2-3 | TRBV7-2 | 14 | TGTGCCAGCAGTTCCCTAGCGGGCACAGATACGCAGTATTTT | CASSSLAGTDTQYF
NA | NA | TRBJ1-4 | TRBV28 | 13 | TGTGCCAGCAGTCCGCAGGGCGATGAAAAACTGTTTTTT | CASSPQGDEKLFF
NA | NA | TRBJ1-1 | TRBV9 | 14 | TGTGCCAGCAGCGTGATGACAGCGAACACTGAAGCTTTCTTT | CASSVMTANTEAFF
NA | TRBD2 | TRBJ2-5 | TRBV7-9 | 16 | TGTGCCAGCAGCTTATTTTCCACTAGCGGGGAAGAGACCCAGTACTTC | CASSLFSTSGEETQYF
NA | NA | TRBJ1-3 | TRBV7-2 | 13 | TGTGCCAGCAGCCGAGGAGAGGGAAACACCATATATTTT | CASSRGEGNTIYF
NA | TRBD1 | TRBJ2-3 | TRBV27 | 16 | TGTGCCAGCAGTTTAAGCAGGGGGCCGGTTCCAGATACGCAGTATTTT | CASSLSRGPVPDTQYF
NA | TRBD1 | TRBJ1-4 | TRBV7-9 | 16 | TGTGCCAGCAGCTTAGTCCTCGGGACAGGGCTCGAAAAACTGTTTTTT | CASSLVLGTGLEKLFF
NA | TRBD2 | TRBJ2-1 | TRBV11-2 | 17 | TGTGCCAGCAGCTTTCGGAGTGGGGAAATAGCGGGTCAGGAGCAGTTCTTC | CASSFRSGEIAGQEQFF
NA | TRBD2 | TRBJ2-1 | TRBV11-2 | 17 | TGTGCCAGCAGCTCCCATCAGGGCGGGAGGGCCGGGGATGAGCAGTTCTTC | CASSSHQGGRAGDEQFF
NA | TRBD1 | TRBJ1-1 | TRBV30 | 13 | TGTGCCTGGATTCCGGGACAGGGGGCCGAAGCTTTCTTT | CAWIPGQGAEAFF
NA | NA | TRBJ1-2 | TRBV5-1 | 15 | TGCGCCAGCAGCTTATTAGTTGCGGGGACTTATGGCTACACCTTC | CASSLLVAGTYGYTF
NA | NA | TRBJ1-1 | TRBV27 | 15 | TGTGCCAGCAGTTTCTTTCGGGGGGCCGTCACTGAAGCTTTCTTT | CASSFFRGAVTEAFF
few | NA | TRBJ1-1 | TRBV6-5 | 15 | TGTGCCAGCAGTTACTCGATAACAGGAACCACTGAAGCTTTCTTT | CASSYSITGTTEAFF
NA | TRBD2 | TRBJ2-1 | TRBV6-1 | 13 | TGTGCCAGCAGTGAATCGGGGGGGTATGAGCAGTTCTTC | CASSESGGYEQFF
once | NA | TRBJ1-1 | TRBV28 | 12 | TGTGCCAGCAGTTTAGGAGGGTTAGAAGCTTTCTTT | CASSLGGLEAFF
NA | TRBD1 | TRBJ1-4 | TRBV25-1 | 15 | TGTGCCAGCAGTGAGGACAGGGAGTATAATGAAAAACTGTTTTTT | CASSEDREYNEKLFF
NA | TRBD2 | TRBJ2-1 | TRBV28 | 19 | TGTGCCACCGCTACGCGGGGACTAGCGGGGGGGCCAGGCTACAATGAGCAGTTCTTC | CATATRGLAGGPGYNEQFF
NA | NA | TRBJ2-4 | TRBV18 | 21 | TGTGCCAGCTCACCTGGCAGGGGAAAGTCCAAATCTCCGCTAGCCAAAAACATTCAGTACTTC | CASSPGRGKSKSPLAKNIQYF
once | TRBD2 | TRBJ2-1 | TRBV27 | 16 | TGTGCCAGCGCTCCCCGATCTAGCGGGAGGGCCCATGAGCAGTTCTTC | CASAPRSSGRAHEQFF
NA | NA | TRBJ1-5 | TRBV30 | 14 | TGTGCCTGGAGTCAACCCGGAGGTCATCAGCCCCAGCATTTT | CAWSQPGGHQPQHF
once | NA | TRBJ2-4 | TRBV2 | 17 | TGTGCCAGCAGTGCATCTGCTTGGGGACTAGCCAAAAACATTCAGTACTTC | CASSASAWGLAKNIQYF
NA | TRBD1 | TRBJ1-2 | TRBV19 | 15 | TGTGCCAGTACCGACGGGACAGGAGGGTACTATGGCTACACCTTC | CASTDGTGGYYGYTF
NA | TRBD2 | TRBJ2-5 | TRBV4-3 | 17 | TGCGCCAGCAGCCAAACCTTGACTAGCGGAATCCAAGAGACCCAGTACTTC | CASSQTLTSGIQETQYF
NA | TRBD1 | TRBJ1-3 | TRBV4-1 | 17 | TGCGCCAGCAGCCTTAGGGACAGGGCTTACTCTGGAAACACCATATATTTT | CASSLRDRAYSGNTIYF
NA | NA | TRBJ2-7 | TRBV7-2 | 14 | TGTGCCAGCAGCCGTAGCGTAGATACTTACGAGCAGTACTTC | CASSRSVDTYEQYF
NA | NA | TRBJ2-7 | TRBV6-1 | 14 | TGTGCCAGCGGGGAGGGTGGGGGGGCAAATGAGCAGTACTTC | CASGEGGGANEQYF
NA | TRBD1 | TRBJ1-2 | TRBV5-6 | 13 | TGTGCCAGCAGCGAAACAGGGGGCAATGGCTACACCTTC | CASSETGGNGYTF
once | NA | TRBJ2-6 | TRBV6-5 | 16 | TGTGCCAGCAGTTCCCAGGTGATCTCTGGGGCCAACGTCCTGACTTTC | CASSSQVISGANVLTF
NA | TRBD1 | TRBJ2-3 | TRBV6-6 | 16 | TGTGCCAGCAGTTGGCCCGGACAGGGAGGCACAGATACGCAGTATTTT | CASSWPGQGGTDTQYF
NA | NA | TRBJ1-4 | TRBV6-5 | 13 | TGTGCCAGCCGGGGGTATCGGAATGAAAAACTGTTTTTT | CASRGYRNEKLFF
NA | TRBD1 | TRBJ2-7 | TRBV13 | 15 | TGTGCCAGCAGCCTCTACAGGGGGAGCTCCTACGAGCAGTACTTC | CASSLYRGSSYEQYF
NA | TRBD1 | TRBJ1-2 | TRBV5-6 | 13 | TGTGCCAGCAGACCTGGACAGGCCTATGGCTACACCTTC | CASRPGQAYGYTF
few | NA | TRBJ2-7 | TRBV19 | 14 | TGTGCCAGTAGTATTTTTACAGGCTCCTACGAGCAGTACTTC | CASSIFTGSYEQYF
NA | TRBD1 | TRBJ1-2 | TRBV5-6 | 16 | TGTGCCAGCAGCTTAGTCCCGGACAGGGTCCGTTATGGCTACACCTTC | CASSLVPDRVRYGYTF
NA | NA | TRBJ1-2 | TRBV29-1 | 13 | TGCAGCGTTGTGGTACAAGCTAACTATGGCTACACCTTC | CSVVVQANYGYTF
NA | NA | TRBJ1-3 | TRBV19 | 15 | TGTGCCAGTAGTCGAACAGGGTTCTCTGGAAACACCATATATTTT | CASSRTGFSGNTIYF
NA | NA | TRBJ2-1 | TRBV5-1 | 14 | TGCGCCAGCAGGTCCGGGTCGCGGAGCAATGAGCAGTTCTTC | CASRSGSRSNEQFF
NA | TRBD1 | TRBJ1-2 | TRBV6-5 | 13 | TGTGCCAGCAGTTGGGACAGGAAAAATGGCTACACCTTC | CASSWDRKNGYTF
NA | TRBD2 | TRBJ2-1 | TRBV29-1 | 14 | TGCAGCGTTGACGGGGACTACTCCTACAATGAGCAGTTCTTC | CSVDGDYSYNEQFF
NA | NA | TRBJ1-5 | TRBV5-1 | 16 | TGCGCCAGCAGCCCCGATCCCCCGGACAGCAATCAGCCCCAACATTTT | CASSPDPPDSNQPQHF
NA | TRBD2 | TRBJ2-1 | TRBV4-1 | 19 | TGCGCCAGCAGCCAAGGGGGTAGGAGAGCGGGGGGGACTTACAATGAGCAGTTCTTC | CASSQGGRRAGGTYNEQFF
NA | NA | TRBJ2-7 | TRBV2 | 13 | TGTGCCAGCTCCTCCCTAACTAGTAACGAGCAGTACTTC | CASSSLTSNEQYF
once | TRBD1 | TRBJ1-4 | TRBV5-5 | 15 | TGTGCCAGCAGCTTAGGGGACAGGGGGCAGGAAAAACTGTTTTTT | CASSLGDRGQEKLFF
NA | NA | TRBJ2-5 | TRBV18 | 21 | TGTGCCAGCTCAGTATCTTTCCGGGACACCTCCTCCATCATCGCATTGGAGACCCAGTACTTC | CASSVSFRDTSSIIALETQYF
few | NA | TRBJ2-2 | TRBV7-8 | 15 | TGTGCCAGCAGCCCTTCTCTCACCCGGACCGGGGAGCTGTTTTTT | CASSPSLTRTGELFF
NA | TRBD1 | TRBJ1-1 | TRBV11-2 | 15 | TGTGCCAGCAGCTCCCTGACCGGGACAGGGAAGCGAACTTTCTTT | CASSSLTGTGKRTFF
NA | NA | TRBJ1-4 | TRBV7-2 | 15 | TGTGCCAGCAGCTCACCGGGACAAGGTTATGAAAAACTGTTTTTT | CASSSPGQGYEKLFF
NA | NA | TRBJ2-2 | TRBV6-5 | 15 | TGTGCCAGCAGTTACGGCAGCGCGAACACCGGGGAGCTGTTTTTT | CASSYGSANTGELFF
NA | TRBD2 | TRBJ2-5 | TRBV6-5 | 12 | TGTGCCAGTCGGACTAGCCAAGAGACCCAGTACTTC | CASRTSQETQYF
NA | TRBD1 | TRBJ2-5 | TRBV28 | 16 | TGTGCCAGCAGTTTATCCGGGACAGGGTCCCAAGAGACCCAGTACTTC | CASSLSGTGSQETQYF
NA | NA | TRBJ2-3 | TRBV7-6 | 20 | TGTGCCAGCAGCTTATCCGCTCCGACGGGTTACCCCACCAGCACAGATACGCAGTATTTT | CASSLSAPTGYPTSTDTQYF
NA | NA | TRBJ2-5 | TRBV5-4 | 14 | TGTGCCAGCAGCTTGGACTGGTACCAAGAGACCCAGTACTTC | CASSLDWYQETQYF
NA | TRBD1 | TRBJ1-3 | TRBV7-9 | 16 | TGTGCCAGCAGCTTAGATGGCAGGGGGTCTGGAAACACCATATATTTT | CASSLDGRGSGNTIYF
NA | NA | TRBJ1-2 | TRBV5-1 | 15 | TGCGCCAGCAGCTTGGGGGGGGGCCGTAACTATGGCTACACCTTC | CASSLGGGRNYGYTF
NA | TRBD1 | TRBJ1-6 | TRBV11-2 | 18 | TGTGCCAGCAGCTTAGAGGACCCACAGGGGGTTAATAATTCACCCCTCCACTTT | CASSLEDPQGVNNSPLHF
NA | NA | TRBJ1-3 | TRBV4-3 | 14 | TGCGCCAGCAGCCAAAACACGGGAGGAAACACCATATATTTT | CASSQNTGGNTIYF